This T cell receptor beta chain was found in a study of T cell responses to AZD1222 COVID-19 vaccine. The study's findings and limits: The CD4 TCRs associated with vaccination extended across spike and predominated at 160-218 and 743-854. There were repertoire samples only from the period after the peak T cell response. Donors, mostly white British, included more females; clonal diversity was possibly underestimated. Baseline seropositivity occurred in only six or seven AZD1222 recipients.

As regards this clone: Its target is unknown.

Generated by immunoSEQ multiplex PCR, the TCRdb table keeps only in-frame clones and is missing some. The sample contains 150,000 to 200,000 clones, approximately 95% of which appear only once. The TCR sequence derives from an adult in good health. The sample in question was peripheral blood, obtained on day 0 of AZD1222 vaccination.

The CDR3 DNA reads TGTGCCAGCCACCGGACAGGGGGTTTTTTTACTGAAGCTTTCTTT. Its protein product is CASHRTGGFFTEAFF. The chain uses TRBV18 and TRBJ1-1; 10 nucleotides align to TRBD1. CDR3 length: 15 amino acids. Germline values: CDR1 KGHSH, CDR2 LQKENI. V trimming: 8 bases; J trimming: 5 bases; junction bases outside the gene matches: 11. The variable domain in full, with the rest retrieved from reference TRBV18 and TRBJ1-1, is NAGVMQNPRHLVRRRGQEARLRCSPMKGHSHVYWYRQLPEEGLKFMVYLQKENIIDESGMPKERFSAEFPKEGPSILRIQQVVRGDSAAYFCASHRTGGFFTEAFFGQGTRLTVV.